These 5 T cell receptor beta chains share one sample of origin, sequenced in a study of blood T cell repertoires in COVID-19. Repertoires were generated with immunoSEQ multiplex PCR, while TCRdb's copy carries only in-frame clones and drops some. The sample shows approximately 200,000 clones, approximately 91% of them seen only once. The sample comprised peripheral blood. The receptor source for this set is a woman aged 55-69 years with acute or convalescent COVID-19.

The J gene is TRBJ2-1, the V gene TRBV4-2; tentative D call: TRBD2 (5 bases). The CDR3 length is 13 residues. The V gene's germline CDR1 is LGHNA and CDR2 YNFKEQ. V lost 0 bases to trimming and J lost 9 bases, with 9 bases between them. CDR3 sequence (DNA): TGTGCCAGCAGCCAAGATCGAGAGGGTGAGCAGTTCTTC. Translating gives CASSQDREGEQFF.

The CDR3 is CASSDGGRYGYTF. In nucleotides, the CDR3 is TGTGCCAGCAGTGACGGGGGTCGCTATGGCTACACCTTC. The V and J genes are TRBV25-1 and TRBJ1-2; maybe TRBD1 (5 bases). CDR3 length: 13 residues. The germline V gene encodes CDR1 MGHDK and CDR2 SYGVNS. The V end lost 3 bases, the J end lost 4 bases, and 9 bases lay between the germline ends.

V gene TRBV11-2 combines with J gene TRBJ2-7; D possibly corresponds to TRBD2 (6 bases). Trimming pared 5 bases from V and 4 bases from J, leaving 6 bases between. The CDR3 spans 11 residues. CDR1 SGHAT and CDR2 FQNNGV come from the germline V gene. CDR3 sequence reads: CASSRGYEQYF. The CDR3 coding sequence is TGTGCCAGCAGCCGGGGGTACGAGCAGTACTTC.

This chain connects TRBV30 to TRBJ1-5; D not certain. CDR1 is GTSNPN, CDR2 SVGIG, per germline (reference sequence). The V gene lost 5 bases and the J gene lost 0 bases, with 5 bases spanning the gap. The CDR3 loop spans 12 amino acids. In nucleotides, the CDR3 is TGTGCCTGGGCTCTTAGCAATCAGCCCCAGCATTTT. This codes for CAWALSNQPQHF.

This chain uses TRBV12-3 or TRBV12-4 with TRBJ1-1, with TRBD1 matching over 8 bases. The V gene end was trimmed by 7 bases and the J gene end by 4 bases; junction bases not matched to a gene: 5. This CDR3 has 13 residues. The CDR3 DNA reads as TGTGCCAGCATCCAAACAGGGGGCACTGAAGCTTTCTTT. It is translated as CASIQTGGTEAFF.